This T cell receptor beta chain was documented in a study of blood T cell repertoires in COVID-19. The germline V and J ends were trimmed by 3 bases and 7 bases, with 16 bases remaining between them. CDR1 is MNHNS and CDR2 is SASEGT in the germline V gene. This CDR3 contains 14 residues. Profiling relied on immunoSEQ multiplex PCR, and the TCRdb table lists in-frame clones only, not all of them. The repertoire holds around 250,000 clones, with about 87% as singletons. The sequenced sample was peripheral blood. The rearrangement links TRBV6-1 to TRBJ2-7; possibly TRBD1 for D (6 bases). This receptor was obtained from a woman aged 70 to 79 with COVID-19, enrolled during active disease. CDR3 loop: CASSDRQGPWEQYF. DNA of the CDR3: TGTGCCAGCAGTGACCGCCAGGGGCCCTGGGAGCAGTACTTC.